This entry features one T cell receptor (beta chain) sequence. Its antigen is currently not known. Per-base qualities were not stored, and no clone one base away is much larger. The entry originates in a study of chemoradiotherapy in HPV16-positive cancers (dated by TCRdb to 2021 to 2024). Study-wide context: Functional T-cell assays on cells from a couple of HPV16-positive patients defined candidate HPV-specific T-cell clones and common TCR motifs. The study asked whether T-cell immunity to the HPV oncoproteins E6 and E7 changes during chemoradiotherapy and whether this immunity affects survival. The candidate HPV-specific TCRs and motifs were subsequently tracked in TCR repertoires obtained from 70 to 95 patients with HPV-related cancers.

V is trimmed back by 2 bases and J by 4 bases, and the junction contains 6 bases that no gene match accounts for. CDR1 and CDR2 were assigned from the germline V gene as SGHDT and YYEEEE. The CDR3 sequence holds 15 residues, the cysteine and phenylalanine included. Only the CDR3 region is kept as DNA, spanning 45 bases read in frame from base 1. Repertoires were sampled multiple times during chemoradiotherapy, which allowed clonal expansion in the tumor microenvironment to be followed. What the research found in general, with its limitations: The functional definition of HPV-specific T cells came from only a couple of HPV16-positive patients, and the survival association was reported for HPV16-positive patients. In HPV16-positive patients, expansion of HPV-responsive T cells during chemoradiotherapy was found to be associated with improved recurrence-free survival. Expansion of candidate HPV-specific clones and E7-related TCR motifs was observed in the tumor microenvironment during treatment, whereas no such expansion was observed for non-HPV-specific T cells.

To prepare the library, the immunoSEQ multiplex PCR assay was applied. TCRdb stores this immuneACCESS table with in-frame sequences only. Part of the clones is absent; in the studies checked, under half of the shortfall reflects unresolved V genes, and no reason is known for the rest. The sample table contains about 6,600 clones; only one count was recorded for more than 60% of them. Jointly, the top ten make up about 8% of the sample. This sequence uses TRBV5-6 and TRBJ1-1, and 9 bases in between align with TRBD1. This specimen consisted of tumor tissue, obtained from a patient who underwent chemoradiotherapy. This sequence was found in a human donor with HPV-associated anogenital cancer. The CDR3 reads CASSFRDRGSTEAFF. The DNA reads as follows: TGTGCCAGCAGCTTTCGCGACAGGGGGTCCACTGAAGCTTTCTTT.